Each of the 3 T cell receptor beta chains below was sequenced from the same sample in a study of blood T cell repertoires in COVID-19. The repertoire was sequenced with immunoSEQ multiplex PCR; TCRdb's copy has only in-frame clones and lacks some. The sample includes some 270,000 clones, around 83% of them seen just once. The sequenced sample was peripheral blood. These receptors originate from a woman between 40 and 55 years old who had recovered from COVID-19.

V gene TRBV30 combines with J gene TRBJ1-6; no definite D call. The CDR3 has 11 residues. Trimming stripped 3 bases from V and 8 bases from J, with 5 bases between. The germline V gene has CDR1 GTSNPN and CDR2 SVGIG (reference sequence). The CDR3 region has the DNA TGTGCCTGGAGGGCTCATTCACCCCTCCACTTT. The encoded protein is CAWRAHSPLHF.

A few counts support this clone. V usage is TRBV29-1 and J usage is TRBJ1-1, with D unresolved. There are 12 residues in the CDR3. Looked up from germline, CDR1 is SQVTM and CDR2 is ANQGSEA. The ends were cut back, 7 bases at V and 7 bases at J, with 16 bases in the middle. The CDR3: CSAESFILEAFF. CDR3 bases: TGCAGCGCTGAGAGTTTTATCCTTGAAGCTTTCTTT. Looking up the rest from reference TRBV29-1 and TRBJ1-1 gives the full variable domain: SAVISQKPSRDICQRGTSLTIQCQVDSQVTMMFWYRQQPGQSLTLIATANQGSEATYESGFVIDKFPISRPNLTFSTLTVSNMSPEDSSIYLCSAESFILEAFFGQGTRLTVV.

V usage is TRBV5-4 and J usage is TRBJ2-7, with 7 bases matching TRBD2. The germline CDR1 and CDR2 sequences are SGHNT and YYREEE (reference sequence). The CDR3 runs 13 residues. Losses at the gene ends were 4 bases for V and 4 bases for J; bases not matched to a gene: 5. CDR3 sequence reads: CASSPAGVYEQYF. In DNA, the CDR3 is TGTGCCAGCAGCCCGGCGGGGGTTTACGAGCAGTACTTC.